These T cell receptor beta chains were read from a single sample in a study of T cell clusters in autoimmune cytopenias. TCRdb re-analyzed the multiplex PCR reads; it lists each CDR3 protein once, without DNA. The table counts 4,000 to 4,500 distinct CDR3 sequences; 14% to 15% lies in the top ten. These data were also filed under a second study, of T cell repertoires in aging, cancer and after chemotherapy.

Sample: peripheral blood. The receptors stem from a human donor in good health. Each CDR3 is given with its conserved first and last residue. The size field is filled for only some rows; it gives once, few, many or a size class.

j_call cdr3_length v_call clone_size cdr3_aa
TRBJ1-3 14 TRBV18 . CASSPDRAGNTIYF
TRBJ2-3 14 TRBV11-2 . CASSQIVGADTQYF
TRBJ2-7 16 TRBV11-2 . CASSLDSGQSSYEQYF
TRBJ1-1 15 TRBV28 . CASSPPLQGPAEAFF
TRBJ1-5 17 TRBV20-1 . CSALDRLEYGINQPQHF
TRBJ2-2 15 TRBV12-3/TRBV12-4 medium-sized CASSFGETDTGELFF
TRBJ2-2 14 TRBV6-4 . CASSAGQTAGELFF
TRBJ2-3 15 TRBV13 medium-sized CASSHRDRDTDTQYF
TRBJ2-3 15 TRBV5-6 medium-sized CASSWQEAGVDTQYF
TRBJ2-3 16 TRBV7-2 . CASSLVQVAGVDTQYF
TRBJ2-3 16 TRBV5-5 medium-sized CASSPLISSSTDTQYF
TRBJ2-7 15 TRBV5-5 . CASSLAGTGLYEQYF
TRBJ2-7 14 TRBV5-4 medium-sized CASSWDRESYEQYF
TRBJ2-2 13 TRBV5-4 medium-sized CASSLWSTGELFF
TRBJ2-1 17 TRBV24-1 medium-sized CATSDSKTGGSYNEQFF
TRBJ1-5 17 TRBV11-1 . CASSLAGTGERGQPQHF
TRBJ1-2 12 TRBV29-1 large CSVTTGSYGYTF